The source of this TCR beta chain is a study of response to subunit inactivated influenza vaccine. TCRdb reprocessed the RT-PCR reads via MiXCR and lists one record per CDR3 protein. The repertoire holds 800,000 to 1,000,000 distinct CDR3 sequences, with 21% as singletons. The material sequenced was PBMCs from blood, taken around 5 days after vaccination. This clonotype originated in a man aged 50 to 59 who received an inactivated influenza vaccine.

The CDR3: CASSPQFQETQYF. The CDR3 region has the DNA TGTGCCAGCTCACCCCAGTTCCAAGAGACCCAGTACTTC. J is TRBJ2-5 and V is TRBV18; no reliable D call. The CDR3 consists of 13 residues. Trimming shortened V by 3 bases and J by 1 base, and 6 bases separated the two germline ends. In germline, CDR1 is KGHSH, CDR2 LQKENI.